Below, one TCR beta chain is given with its context. Generated by immunoSEQ multiplex PCR, the TCRdb table keeps only in-frame clones and is missing some. This table has over 120,000 clones, 92% appearing once. The sample is drawn from a study of T cell responses to AZD1222 COVID-19 vaccine. The CDR3 has 15 residues. Germline loops: CDR1 SEHNR, CDR2 FQNEAQ (reference sequence). Between the trimmed V and J ends, which lost 0 bases and 2 bases, there was a span of 11 bases. Sequenced here: peripheral blood, sampled on day 0 of AZD1222 vaccination. This chain uses TRBV7-9 with TRBJ2-7; possible D gene TRBD1, 6 bases. The receptor comes from an adult in good health. The CDR3: CASSLAQGSAYEQYF. CDR3 coding DNA: TGTGCCAGCAGCTTAGCACAGGGTTCTGCCTACGAGCAGTACTTC.